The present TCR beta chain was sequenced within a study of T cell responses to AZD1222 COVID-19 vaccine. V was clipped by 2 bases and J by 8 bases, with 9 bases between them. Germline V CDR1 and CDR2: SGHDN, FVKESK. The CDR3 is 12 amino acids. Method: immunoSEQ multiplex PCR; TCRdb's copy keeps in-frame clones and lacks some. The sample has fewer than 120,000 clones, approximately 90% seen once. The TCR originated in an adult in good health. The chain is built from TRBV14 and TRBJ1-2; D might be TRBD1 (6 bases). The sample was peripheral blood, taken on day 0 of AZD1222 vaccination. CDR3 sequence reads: CASSQQGTGYTF. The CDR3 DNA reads TGTGCCAGCAGCCAACAGGGGACGGGCTACACCTTC.